This T cell receptor (beta chain) came from a study of beta chain features in type 1 diabetes. Every bit of the isolated RNA underwent reverse transcription, so sequencing read expressed TCRB transcripts. Produced via immunoSEQ multiplex PCR; TCRdb's table is partial and in-frame only. The repertoire consists of under 350,000 clones, with roughly 13% occurring once and the leading ten covering less than 0.02%. The germline CDR1 and CDR2 sequences are SGHTA and FQGNSA. The CDR3 consists of 18 residues. V shed 2 bases and J 4 bases; nucleotides not matched to a gene: 10. Study conclusions and caveats: Patients with Type 1 diabetes showed moderately but significantly shorter TCRB CDR3s in all four CD4+ subsets.

Isolation of CD4+ naive, central memory, regulatory and stem cell-like memory cells was achieved by sorting via CD45RO/CCR7/CD25/CD127/CD95/CD27. Comments on this clone: Its antigen is still unknown.

The rearrangement uses TRBV7-2 and TRBJ2-1; 11 nucleotides align to TRBD2. The origin of this receptor is a man aged 25-40 years with type 1 diabetes. The material sequenced was naive CD4+ T cells from blood. The CDR3 DNA follows: TGTGCCAGCAGCTTACTTAGCCTAGCGGGAGGCCCTTACAATGAGCAGTTCTTC. This gives the protein CASSLLSLAGGPYNEQFF.